The source of this T cell receptor (beta chain) is a study of blood T cell repertoires in COVID-19. Overall study: Samples representing acute and convalescent COVID-19 were sourced from the United States, Italy and Spain. T cells, B-cell-depleted T cells, or PBMCs provided the cDNA or gDNA that served as material.

Original handling: Nucleated cell counts were estimated from reference gene primer amplification. Produced via immunoSEQ multiplex PCR; TCRdb's table is partial and in-frame only. V, J and clone size are those of that table, while D and trimming were read from the DNA. The sample has a few hundred thousand clones, approximately 90% seen once. The CDR3 runs to 14 residues. The junction had 3 bases not matched to a gene; V was cut back by 1 base and J by 5 bases. CDR1 SGHTA and CDR2 FQGNSA come from the germline V gene. The sample comprised peripheral blood. The sequence came from a man between 60 and 70 years old who had recovered from COVID-19. The gene calls are TRBV7-2 and TRBJ2-5, with 8 bases matching TRBD2. This CDR3 is CASSLGRGRETQYF. The CDR3 DNA follows: TGTGCCAGCAGCTTAGGCCGCGGGAGGGAGACCCAGTACTTC.